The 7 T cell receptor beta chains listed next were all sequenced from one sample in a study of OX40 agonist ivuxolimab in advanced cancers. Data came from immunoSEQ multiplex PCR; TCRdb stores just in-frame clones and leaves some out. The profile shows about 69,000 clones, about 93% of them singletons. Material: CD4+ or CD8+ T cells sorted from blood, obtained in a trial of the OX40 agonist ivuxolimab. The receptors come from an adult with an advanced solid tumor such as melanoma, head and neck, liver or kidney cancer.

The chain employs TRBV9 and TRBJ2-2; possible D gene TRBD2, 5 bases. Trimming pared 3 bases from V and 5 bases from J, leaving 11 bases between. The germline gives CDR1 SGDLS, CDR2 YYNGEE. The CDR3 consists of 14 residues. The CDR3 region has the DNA TGTGCCAGCAGCGGCCCCGGGGAAACCGGGGAGCTGTTTTTT. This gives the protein CASSGPGETGELFF.

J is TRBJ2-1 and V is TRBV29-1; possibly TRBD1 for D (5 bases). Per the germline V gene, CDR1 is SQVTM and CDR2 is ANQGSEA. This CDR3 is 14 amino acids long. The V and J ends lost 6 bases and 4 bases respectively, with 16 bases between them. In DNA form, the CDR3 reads TGCAGCGTGTACGGACCCAAGGGGTACAATGAGCAGTTCTTC. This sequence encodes CSVYGPKGYNEQFF.

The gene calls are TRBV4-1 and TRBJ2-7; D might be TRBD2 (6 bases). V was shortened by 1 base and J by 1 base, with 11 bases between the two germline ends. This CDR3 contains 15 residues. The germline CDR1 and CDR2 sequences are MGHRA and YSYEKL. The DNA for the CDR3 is TGCGCCAGCAGCCAAGTGGCTAGCGCGTCCTACGAGCAGTACTTC. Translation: CASSQVASASYEQYF.

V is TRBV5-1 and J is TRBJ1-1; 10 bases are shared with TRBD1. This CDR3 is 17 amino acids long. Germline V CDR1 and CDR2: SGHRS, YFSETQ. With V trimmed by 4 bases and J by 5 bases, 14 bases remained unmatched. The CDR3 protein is CASSGSGTGERNTEAFF. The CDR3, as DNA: TGCGCCAGCAGCGGTTCCGGGACAGGGGAAAGAAATACTGAAGCTTTCTTT.

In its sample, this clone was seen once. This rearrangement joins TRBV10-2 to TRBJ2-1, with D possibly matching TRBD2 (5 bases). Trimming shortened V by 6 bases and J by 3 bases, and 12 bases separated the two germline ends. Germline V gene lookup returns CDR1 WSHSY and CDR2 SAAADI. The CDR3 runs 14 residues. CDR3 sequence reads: CASRDSELYNEQFF. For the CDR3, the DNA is TGCGCCAGCAGGGACTCCGAGCTCTACAATGAGCAGTTCTTC.

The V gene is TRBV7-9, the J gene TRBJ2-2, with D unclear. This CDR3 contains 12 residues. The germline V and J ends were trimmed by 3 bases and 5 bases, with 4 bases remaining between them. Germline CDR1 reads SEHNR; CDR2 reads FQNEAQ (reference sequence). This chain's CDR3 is CASSLGTGELFF. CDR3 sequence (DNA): TGTGCCAGCAGCTTGGGGACCGGGGAGCTGTTTTTT.

The CDR3 loop reads CASSLSQPGVYGYTF. The CDR3, as DNA: TGTGCCAGCAGTTTATCACAGCCAGGGGTCTATGGCTACACCTTC. The chain couples TRBV28 to TRBJ1-2, with TRBD1 as a possible D gene (6 bases). Trimming took off 1 base at V and 4 bases at J, with 13 bases between the two ends. CDR3 length equals 15 residues. Germline loops: CDR1 MDHEN, CDR2 SYDVKM.